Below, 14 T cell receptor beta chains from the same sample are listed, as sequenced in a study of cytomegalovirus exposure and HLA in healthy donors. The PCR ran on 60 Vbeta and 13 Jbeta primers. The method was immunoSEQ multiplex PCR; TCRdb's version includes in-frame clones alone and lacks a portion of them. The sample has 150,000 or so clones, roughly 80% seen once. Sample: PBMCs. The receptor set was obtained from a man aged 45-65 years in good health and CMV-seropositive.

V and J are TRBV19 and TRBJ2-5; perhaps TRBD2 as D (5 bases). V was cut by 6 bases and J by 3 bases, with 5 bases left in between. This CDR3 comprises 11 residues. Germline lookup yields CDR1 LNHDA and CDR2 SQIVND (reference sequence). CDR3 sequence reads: CASRGEETQYF. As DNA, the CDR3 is TGTGCCAGTAGGGGAGAAGAGACCCAGTACTTC.

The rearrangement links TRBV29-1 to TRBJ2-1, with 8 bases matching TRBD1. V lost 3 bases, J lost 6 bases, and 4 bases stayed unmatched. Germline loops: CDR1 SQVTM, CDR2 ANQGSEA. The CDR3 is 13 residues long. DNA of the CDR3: TGCAGCGTTGACGGAGACAGGGGCAATGAGCAGTTCTTC. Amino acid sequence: CSVDGDRGNEQFF.

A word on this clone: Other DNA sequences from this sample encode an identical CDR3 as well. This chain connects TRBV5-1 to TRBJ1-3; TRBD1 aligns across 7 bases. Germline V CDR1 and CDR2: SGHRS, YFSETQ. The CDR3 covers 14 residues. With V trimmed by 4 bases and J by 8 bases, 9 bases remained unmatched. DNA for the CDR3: TGCGCCAGCAGCCTACGTGACAGGGTAGACACCATATATTTT. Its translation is CASSLRDRVDTIYF.

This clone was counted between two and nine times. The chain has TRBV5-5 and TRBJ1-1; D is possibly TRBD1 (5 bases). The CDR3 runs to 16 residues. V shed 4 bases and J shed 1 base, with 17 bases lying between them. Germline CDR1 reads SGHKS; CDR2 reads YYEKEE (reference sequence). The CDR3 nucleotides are TGTGCCAGCAGCCTCGGGCCTCAGGGTCGGAACACTGAAGCTTTCTTT. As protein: CASSLGPQGRNTEAFF. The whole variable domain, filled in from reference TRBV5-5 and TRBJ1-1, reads DAGVTQSPTHLIKTRGQQVTLRCSPISGHKSVSWYQQVLGQGPQFIFQYYEKEERGRGNFPDRFSARQFPNYSSELNVNALLLGDSALYLCASSLGPQGRNTEAFFGQGTRLTVV.

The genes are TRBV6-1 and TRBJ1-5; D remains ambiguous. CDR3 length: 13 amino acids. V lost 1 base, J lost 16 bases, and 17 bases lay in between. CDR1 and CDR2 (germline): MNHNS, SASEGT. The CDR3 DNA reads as TGTGCCAGCAGTGAAGAGGGAGGGAGGAAGCAACATTTT. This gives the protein CASSEEGGRKQHF.

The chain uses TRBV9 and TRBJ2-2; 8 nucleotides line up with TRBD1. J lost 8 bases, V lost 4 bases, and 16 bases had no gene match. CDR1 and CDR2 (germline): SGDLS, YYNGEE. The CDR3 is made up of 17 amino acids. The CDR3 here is CASSPGVQGAWVGELFF. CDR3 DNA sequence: TGTGCCAGCAGCCCCGGGGTTCAGGGGGCTTGGGTGGGGGAGCTGTTTTTT.

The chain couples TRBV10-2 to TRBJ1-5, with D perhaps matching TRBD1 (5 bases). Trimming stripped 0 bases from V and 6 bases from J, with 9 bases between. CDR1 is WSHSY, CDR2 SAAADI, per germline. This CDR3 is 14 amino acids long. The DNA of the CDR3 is TGCGCCAGCAGTGAGTCGGGGGGGGGTCAGCCCCAGCATTTT. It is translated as CASSESGGGQPQHF.

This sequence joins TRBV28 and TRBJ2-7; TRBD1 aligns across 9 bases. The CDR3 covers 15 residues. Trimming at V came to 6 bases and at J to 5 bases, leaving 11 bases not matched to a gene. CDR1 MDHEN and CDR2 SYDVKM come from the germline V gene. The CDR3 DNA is TGTGCCAGCAGACCAACCGGGACAGGGAGGCACGAGCAGTACTTC. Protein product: CASRPTGTGRHEQYF.

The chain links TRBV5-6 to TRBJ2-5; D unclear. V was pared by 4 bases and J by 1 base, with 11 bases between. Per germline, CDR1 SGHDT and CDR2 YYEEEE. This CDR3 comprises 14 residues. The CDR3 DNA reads TGTGCCAGCAGCGTGGACCTGAGCCAAGAGACCCAGTACTTC. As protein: CASSVDLSQETQYF.

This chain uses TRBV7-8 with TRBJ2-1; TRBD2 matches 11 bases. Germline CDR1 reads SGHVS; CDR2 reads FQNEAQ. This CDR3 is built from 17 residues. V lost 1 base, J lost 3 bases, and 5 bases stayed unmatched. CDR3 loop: CASSLVPTSGSYNEQFF. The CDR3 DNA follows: TGTGCCAGCAGCTTAGTGCCTACTAGCGGGAGCTACAATGAGCAGTTCTTC. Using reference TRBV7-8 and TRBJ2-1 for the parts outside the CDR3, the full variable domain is GAGVSQSPRYKVAKRGQDVALRCDPISGHVSLFWYQQALGQGPEFLTYFQNEAQLDKSGLPSDRFFAERPEGSVSTLKIQRTQQEDSAVYLCASSLVPTSGSYNEQFFGPGTRLTVL.

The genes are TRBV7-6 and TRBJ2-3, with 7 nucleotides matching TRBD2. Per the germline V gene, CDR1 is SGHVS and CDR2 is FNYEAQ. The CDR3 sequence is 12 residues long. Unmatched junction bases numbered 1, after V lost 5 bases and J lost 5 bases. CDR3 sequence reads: CASSPGGDTQYF. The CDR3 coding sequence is TGTGCCAGCAGCCCGGGGGGAGATACGCAGTATTTT.

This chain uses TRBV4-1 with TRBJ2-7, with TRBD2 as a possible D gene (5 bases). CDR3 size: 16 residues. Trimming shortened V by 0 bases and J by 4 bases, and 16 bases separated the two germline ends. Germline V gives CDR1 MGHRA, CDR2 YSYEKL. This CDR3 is CASSQETKGGRYEQYF. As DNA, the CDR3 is TGCGCCAGCAGCCAAGAAACAAAAGGAGGACGGTACGAGCAGTACTTC.

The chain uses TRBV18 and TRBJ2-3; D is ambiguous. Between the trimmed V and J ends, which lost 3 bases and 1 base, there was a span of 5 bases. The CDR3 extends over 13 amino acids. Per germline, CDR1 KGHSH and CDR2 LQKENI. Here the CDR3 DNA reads TGTGCCAGCTCACCCCCGGGCACAGATACGCAGTATTTT. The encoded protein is CASSPPGTDTQYF.

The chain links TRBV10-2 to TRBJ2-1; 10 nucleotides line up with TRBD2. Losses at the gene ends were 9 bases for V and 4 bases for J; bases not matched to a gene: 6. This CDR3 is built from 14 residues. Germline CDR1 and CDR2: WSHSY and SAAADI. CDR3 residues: CASTAGGSYNEQFF. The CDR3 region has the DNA TGCGCCAGTACAGCGGGGGGGTCATACAATGAGCAGTTCTTC.